This entry features one T cell receptor beta chain sequence. Its antigen remains unidentified. This sample was included in a study of CD8+ T cells in alopecia areata. As to treatment: oral pan-JAK inhibitor, 5-10 mg twice daily. Reverse transcription of extracted RNA yielded cDNA, which provided the sequencing template. Clones were read by immunoSEQ multiplex PCR, and TCRdb kept only the in-frame ones, dropping some. The repertoire consists of about 160,000 clones, with around 59% occurring once and the leading ten covering 12% to 15%. V lost 2 bases, J lost 4 bases, and 7 bases lay in between. The CDR3 totals 12 residues. CDR1 is SGHRS, CDR2 YFSETQ, per germline. Notes on the study in general: Between patients, shared TCR sequences were less clear than in mice. This was possibly due in part to HLA diversity in the patient population.

The specimen comprised CD4+ T cells sorted from blood, sampled at week 24, from a patient treated with tofacitinib. The TCR comes from a human donor with alopecia areata. J is TRBJ2-7 and V is TRBV5-1; D may be TRBD1 (6 bases). The CDR3 DNA reads as TGCGCCAGCAGCTTAACAGGGTACGAGCAGTACTTC. Translated: CASSLTGYEQYF.